A selection of T cell receptor beta chains follows, all from one sample in a study of CD8 T cells in ankylosing spondylitis. MiXCR, applied by TCRdb to the 5' RACE reads, yields one record per CDR3 protein. The profile shows about 52,000 distinct CDR3 sequences, 6.5% to 9% of them singletons. Sequenced material: blood, either unsorted or a sorted T cell fraction (not recorded which). These receptors all come from a female donor with ankylosing spondylitis or in good health (not recorded which). Each CDR3 is given with its conserved first and last residue. The size field is filled for only some rows; it gives once, few, many or a size class.

V gene,clone size,J gene,CDR3 protein
TRBV28,few,TRBJ2-1,CASSWVQGNEQFF
TRBV20-1,many,TRBJ2-3,CSASRTSGRSTDTQYF
TRBV7-2,-,TRBJ2-7,CASSLRTGQVYEQYF
TRBV5-1,many,TRBJ1-2,CASQGQSNYGYTF
TRBV20-1,-,TRBJ2-3,CSASPRRGSTDTQYF
TRBV4-3,many,TRBJ1-5,CASSQVGPNQPQHF
TRBV9,many,TRBJ2-7,CASSVDPGTAYEQYF
TRBV20-1,many,TRBJ2-3,CSARERGDSTDTQYF
TRBV10-1,many,TRBJ1-3,CASSEWNYSGNTIYF
TRBV11-2,many,TRBJ2-3,CASSLIGQWRSTDTQYF
TRBV11-2,many,TRBJ2-1,CASRTGTGIYNEQFF
TRBV20-1,many,TRBJ1-5,CSARVRQGASNQPQHF
TRBV14,many,TRBJ2-3,CASSQGAGGGPTQYF
TRBV19,-,TRBJ1-4,CASTDGSNEKLFF
TRBV19,-,TRBJ1-1,CASYSGFRNTEAFF
TRBV7-2,-,TRBJ2-7,CASRSGTGRSYEQYF
TRBV7-2,few,TRBJ2-7,CASSLTGTGGAEGF
TRBV5-1,many,TRBJ2-7,CASSLAIGQGAYEQYF
TRBV7-8,many,TRBJ1-5,CASSLDGPQHF
TRBV20-1,many,TRBJ2-7,CSAEERGGPGEQYF
TRBV7-2,few,TRBJ2-3,CASSANSGGGTDTQYF
TRBV7-2,few,TRBJ2-3,CASSLGFADSTDTQYF
TRBV7-2,-,TRBJ2-5,CASSRGGAGETQYF
TRBV15,many,TRBJ2-6,CATSRDRGAGANVLTF
TRBV3-1,many,TRBJ2-1,CASSPGTAEQFF
TRBV19,many,TRBJ2-5,CASSILGTEETQYF
TRBV20-1,-,TRBJ1-1,CSATSGGAFGQSRTEAFF
TRBV12-3/TRBV12-4,many,TRBJ1-1,CASRTGGALQAFF
TRBV12-3/TRBV12-4,many,TRBJ1-2,CASSSPWTGQEEYGYTF
TRBV2,-,TRBJ1-5,CASSPASGTTQPQHF
TRBV6-5,-,TRBJ1-6,CASSYPRGRGNNSPLHF
TRBV20-1,-,TRBJ1-2,CSARDLRSSPGFYGYTF
TRBV13,-,TRBJ2-3,CASSLGPSTSGLTDTQYF
TRBV10-3,many,TRBJ2-5,CAIRDGQNDHKRTQYF
TRBV29-1,once,TRBJ2-3,CSVDRTSGTDTQYF
TRBV11-2,-,TRBJ2-1,CASSLGVGTGGFYNEQFF
TRBV5-1,many,TRBJ2-1,CASSSPNIPTPYNEQFF
TRBV20-1,-,TRBJ1-5,CSATKYSNQPQHF
TRBV11-2,-,TRBJ1-1,CASSFNRGWTEAFF
TRBV3-1,many,TRBJ2-7,CASSLTGYYEQYF
TRBV30,-,TRBJ2-1,CAWGGNRGYNEQFF
TRBV2,many,TRBJ1-6,CASRVGSSYNSPLHF
TRBV2,many,TRBJ2-4,CASSGSGGGENIQYF
TRBV27,medium-sized,TRBJ1-2,CASSPTPGTYGYTF
TRBV5-1,many,TRBJ1-5,CASSLAGGQPQHF
TRBV20-1,many,TRBJ1-5,CSADEVLRSNQPQHF
TRBV6-2/TRBV6-3,-,TRBJ1-5,CASTRGGGNQPQHF
TRBV29-1,many,TRBJ2-2,CSVEFTGGGDTGELFF
TRBV5-1,many,TRBJ1-4,CASSPRLRGALINEKLFF
TRBV29-1,once,TRBJ2-3,CSVAASGGADTQYF
TRBV7-6,many,TRBJ1-1,CASSLLAGGMGAFF
TRBV29-1,many,TRBJ2-1,CSVTSGGAREQFF